This T cell receptor (beta chain) was identified during a study of cytomegalovirus exposure and HLA in healthy donors. In the PCR, 60 Vbeta and 13 Jbeta primers were used. Sequencing used immunoSEQ multiplex PCR; TCRdb keeps in-frame clones, though not all of them. In the table there are 30,000 to 40,000 clones, less than 85% of which are singletons. The length of the CDR3 is 13 residues. In germline, CDR1 is SGHDT, CDR2 YYEEEE. Trimming cost V 2 bases and J 0 bases, with 6 bases left between them. Source material: PBMCs. The clonotype was recovered from a woman between 18 and 29 years old in good health and CMV-seropositive. V is TRBV5-6 and J is TRBJ2-7; D is unresolved. CDR3 in DNA: TGTGCCAGCAGCTTCCCCTCCTCCTACGAGCAGTACTTC. It translates to CASSFPSSYEQYF.